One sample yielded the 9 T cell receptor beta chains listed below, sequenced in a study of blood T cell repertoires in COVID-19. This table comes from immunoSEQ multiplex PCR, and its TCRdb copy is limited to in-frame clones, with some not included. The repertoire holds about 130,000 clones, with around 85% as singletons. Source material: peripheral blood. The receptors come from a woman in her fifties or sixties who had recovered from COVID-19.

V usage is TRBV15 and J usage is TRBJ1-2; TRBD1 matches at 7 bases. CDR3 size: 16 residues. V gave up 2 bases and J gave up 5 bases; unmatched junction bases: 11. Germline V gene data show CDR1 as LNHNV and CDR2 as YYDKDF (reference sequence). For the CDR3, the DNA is TGTGCCACCAGCAGAATCGGTCGAGGGGGCTCTTATGGCTACACCTTC. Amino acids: CATSRIGRGGSYGYTF.

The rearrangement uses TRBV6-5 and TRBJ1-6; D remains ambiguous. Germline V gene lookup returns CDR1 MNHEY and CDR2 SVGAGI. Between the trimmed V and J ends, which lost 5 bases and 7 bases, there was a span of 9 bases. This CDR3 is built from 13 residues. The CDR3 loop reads CASSRERNSPLHF. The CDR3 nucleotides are TGTGCCAGCAGTCGGGAGAGGAATTCACCCCTCCACTTT.

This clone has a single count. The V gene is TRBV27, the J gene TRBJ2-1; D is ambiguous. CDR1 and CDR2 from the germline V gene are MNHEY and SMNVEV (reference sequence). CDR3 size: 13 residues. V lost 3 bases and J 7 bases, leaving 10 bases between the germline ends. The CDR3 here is CASSLGLYNEQFF. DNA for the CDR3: TGTGCCAGCAGTTTGGGCTTGTATAATGAGCAGTTCTTC.

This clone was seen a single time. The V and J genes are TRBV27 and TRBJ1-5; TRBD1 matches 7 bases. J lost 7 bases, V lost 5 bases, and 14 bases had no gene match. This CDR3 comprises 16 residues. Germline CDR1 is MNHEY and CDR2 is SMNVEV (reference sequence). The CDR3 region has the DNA TGTGCCAGCAGTGACTGGGCAGGGGGACCGGGGCAGCCCCAGCATTTT. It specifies CASSDWAGGPGQPQHF.

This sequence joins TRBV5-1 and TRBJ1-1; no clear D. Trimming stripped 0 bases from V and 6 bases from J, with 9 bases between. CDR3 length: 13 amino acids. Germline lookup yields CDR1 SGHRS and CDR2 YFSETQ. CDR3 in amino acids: CASSLGGQAEAFF. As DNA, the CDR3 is TGCGCCAGCAGCTTGGGAGGGCAGGCTGAAGCTTTCTTT. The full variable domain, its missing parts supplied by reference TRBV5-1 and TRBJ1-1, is KAGVTQTPRYLIKTRGQQVTLSCSPISGHRSVSWYQQTPGQGLQFLFEYFSETQRNKGNFPGRFSGRQFSNSRSEMNVSTLELGDSALYLCASSLGGQAEAFFGQGTRLTVV.

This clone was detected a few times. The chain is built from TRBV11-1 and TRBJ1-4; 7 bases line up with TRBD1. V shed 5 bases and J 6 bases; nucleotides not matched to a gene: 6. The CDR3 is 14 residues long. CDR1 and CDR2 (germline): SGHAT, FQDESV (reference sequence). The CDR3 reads CASSRTGEDEKLFF. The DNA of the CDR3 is TGTGCCAGCAGCAGAACAGGGGAGGATGAAAAACTGTTTTTT.

For the CDR3, the DNA is TGTGCCAGCAGCTTCGGGTCCCGGGGTTTCTATGGCTACACCTTC. It is translated as CASSFGSRGFYGYTF. This sequence joins TRBV11-2 and TRBJ1-2; D is unresolved. Germline V gives CDR1 SGHAT, CDR2 FQNNGV. This CDR3 is built from 15 residues. Trimming took off 3 bases at V and 4 bases at J, with 15 bases between the two ends.

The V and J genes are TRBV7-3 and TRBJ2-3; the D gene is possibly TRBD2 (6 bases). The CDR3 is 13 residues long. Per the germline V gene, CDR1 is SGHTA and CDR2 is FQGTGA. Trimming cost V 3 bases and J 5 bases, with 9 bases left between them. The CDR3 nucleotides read TGTGCCAGCAGCTTCGGGGGAGGAGATACGCAGTATTTT. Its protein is CASSFGGGDTQYF.

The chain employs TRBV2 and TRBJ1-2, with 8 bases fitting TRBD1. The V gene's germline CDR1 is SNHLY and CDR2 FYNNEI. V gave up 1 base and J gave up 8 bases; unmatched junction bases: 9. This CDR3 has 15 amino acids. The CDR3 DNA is TGTGCCAGCAGTGAAGGTTGGACAGGGAGGGAAGGCTACACCTTC. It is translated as CASSEGWTGREGYTF.